The sequence of this T cell receptor beta chain was determined in a study of graft-versus-host responses after intestinal transplantation. Study overall: All recipients were transplanted with multivisceral, liver-intestinal, or isolated intestinal grafts. Anti-thymocyte globulin was used for induction in all recipients, who then took tacrolimus and steroids for two to four years.

Trimming cost V 6 bases and J 5 bases, with 11 bases left between them. This CDR3 is built from 13 residues. CDR1 MNHNY and CDR2 SVGAGI come from the germline V gene (reference sequence). Turning to this clone: The antigen is undetermined.

Findings of the study overall: Peak circulating GvH clone levels tracked with early post-transplant HvG declines. Some patients had graft-donor T cell macrochimerism, and their allografts showed high graft-versus-host to host-versus-graft clonal ratios.

The method was immunoSEQ multiplex PCR; TCRdb's version includes in-frame clones alone and lacks a portion of them. The sample shows about 71,000 clones, just under 95% of them seen only once. The source of this sequence is a human donor who received an intestinal transplant. The source was unstimulated CD8+ T cells sorted from spleen or lymph node cells, collected before intestinal transplant. The chain combines TRBV6-6 with TRBJ2-1; TRBD2 might be the D (6 bases). The CDR3 is CASSETSDNEQFF. The DNA of the CDR3 is TGTGCCAGCAGCGAGACTAGTGACAATGAGCAGTTCTTC.